The T cell receptor beta chain described here comes from a study of T cell responses to AZD1222 COVID-19 vaccine. Points from the study as a whole: Sampling that yielded the repertoires occurred only after the peak T cell response.

Details on this clone: Antigen specificity is unknown.

Using immunoSEQ multiplex PCR, the repertoire was profiled, and TCRdb retains in-frame clones only, with some absent. Here the sample spans about 120,000 clones, approximately 90% being singletons. The V end lost 2 bases, the J end lost 3 bases, and 14 bases lay between the germline ends. Germline CDR1 is SGHAT and CDR2 is FQNNGV. The CDR3 runs 15 residues. This sample comprised peripheral blood, obtained 28 days after the second dose of the MenACWY control vaccine. This chain links TRBV11-2 with TRBJ2-7; perhaps TRBD1 as D (6 bases). The clonotype originates from an adult who received the MenACWY meningococcal vaccine as a control. CDR3 nucleotide sequence: TGTGCCAGCAGCTTACAATACAGGGAAGACTACGAGCAGTACTTC. Translated: CASSLQYREDYEQYF.